This T cell receptor beta chain was obtained from a study of blood T cell repertoires in COVID-19. Background on the study: Some COVID-19 samples were acute and others convalescent; all came from the United States, Italy and Spain. In each case, the material was cDNA or gDNA derived from T cells, B-cell-depleted T cells, or PBMCs.

Authors' data handling: Nucleated cell counts were estimated from reference gene primer amplification. Using immunoSEQ multiplex PCR, the repertoire was profiled, and TCRdb retains in-frame clones only, with some absent. Clone size and V and J calls were adopted from that table, with D and trimming inferred from the DNA. The repertoire holds about 92,000 clones, with roughly 78% as singletons. V was clipped by 2 bases and J by 7 bases, with 15 bases between them. The length of the CDR3 is 15 residues. CDR1 and CDR2 from the germline V gene are MDHEN and SYDVKM. The receptor was derived from an older woman with acute or convalescent COVID-19. The sample taken for sequencing was peripheral blood. The V gene is TRBV28, the J gene TRBJ2-1, with a tentative D call TRBD1 (7 bases). Here the CDR3 DNA reads TGTGCCAGCAGTTTACCACCCCCAGGGGGGAATGAGCAGTTCTTC. It encodes CASSLPPPGGNEQFF.